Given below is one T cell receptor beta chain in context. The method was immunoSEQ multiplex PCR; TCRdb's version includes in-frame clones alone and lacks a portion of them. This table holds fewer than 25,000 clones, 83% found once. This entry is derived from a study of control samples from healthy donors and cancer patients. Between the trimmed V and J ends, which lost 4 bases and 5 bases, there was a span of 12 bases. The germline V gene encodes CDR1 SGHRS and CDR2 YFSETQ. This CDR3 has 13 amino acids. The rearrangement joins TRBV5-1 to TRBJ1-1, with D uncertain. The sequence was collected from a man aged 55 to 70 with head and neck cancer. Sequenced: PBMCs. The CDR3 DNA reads TGCGCCAGCAGCCGGACTCCTACGACTGAAGCTTTCTTT. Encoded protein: CASSRTPTTEAFF.